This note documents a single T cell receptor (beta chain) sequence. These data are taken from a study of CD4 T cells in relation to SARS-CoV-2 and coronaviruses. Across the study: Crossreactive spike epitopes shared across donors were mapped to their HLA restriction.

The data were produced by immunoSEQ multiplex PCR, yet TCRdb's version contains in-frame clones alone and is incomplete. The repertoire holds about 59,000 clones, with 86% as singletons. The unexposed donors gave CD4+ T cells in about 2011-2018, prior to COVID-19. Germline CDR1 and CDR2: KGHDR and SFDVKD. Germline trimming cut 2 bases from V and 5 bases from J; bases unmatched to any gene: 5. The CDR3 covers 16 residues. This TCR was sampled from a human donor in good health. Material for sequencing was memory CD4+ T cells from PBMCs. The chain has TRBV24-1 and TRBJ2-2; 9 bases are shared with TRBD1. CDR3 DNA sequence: TGTGCCACCAGTGATTGGACAGGGGACGGGACCGGGGAGCTGTTTTTT. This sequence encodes CATSDWTGDGTGELFF.